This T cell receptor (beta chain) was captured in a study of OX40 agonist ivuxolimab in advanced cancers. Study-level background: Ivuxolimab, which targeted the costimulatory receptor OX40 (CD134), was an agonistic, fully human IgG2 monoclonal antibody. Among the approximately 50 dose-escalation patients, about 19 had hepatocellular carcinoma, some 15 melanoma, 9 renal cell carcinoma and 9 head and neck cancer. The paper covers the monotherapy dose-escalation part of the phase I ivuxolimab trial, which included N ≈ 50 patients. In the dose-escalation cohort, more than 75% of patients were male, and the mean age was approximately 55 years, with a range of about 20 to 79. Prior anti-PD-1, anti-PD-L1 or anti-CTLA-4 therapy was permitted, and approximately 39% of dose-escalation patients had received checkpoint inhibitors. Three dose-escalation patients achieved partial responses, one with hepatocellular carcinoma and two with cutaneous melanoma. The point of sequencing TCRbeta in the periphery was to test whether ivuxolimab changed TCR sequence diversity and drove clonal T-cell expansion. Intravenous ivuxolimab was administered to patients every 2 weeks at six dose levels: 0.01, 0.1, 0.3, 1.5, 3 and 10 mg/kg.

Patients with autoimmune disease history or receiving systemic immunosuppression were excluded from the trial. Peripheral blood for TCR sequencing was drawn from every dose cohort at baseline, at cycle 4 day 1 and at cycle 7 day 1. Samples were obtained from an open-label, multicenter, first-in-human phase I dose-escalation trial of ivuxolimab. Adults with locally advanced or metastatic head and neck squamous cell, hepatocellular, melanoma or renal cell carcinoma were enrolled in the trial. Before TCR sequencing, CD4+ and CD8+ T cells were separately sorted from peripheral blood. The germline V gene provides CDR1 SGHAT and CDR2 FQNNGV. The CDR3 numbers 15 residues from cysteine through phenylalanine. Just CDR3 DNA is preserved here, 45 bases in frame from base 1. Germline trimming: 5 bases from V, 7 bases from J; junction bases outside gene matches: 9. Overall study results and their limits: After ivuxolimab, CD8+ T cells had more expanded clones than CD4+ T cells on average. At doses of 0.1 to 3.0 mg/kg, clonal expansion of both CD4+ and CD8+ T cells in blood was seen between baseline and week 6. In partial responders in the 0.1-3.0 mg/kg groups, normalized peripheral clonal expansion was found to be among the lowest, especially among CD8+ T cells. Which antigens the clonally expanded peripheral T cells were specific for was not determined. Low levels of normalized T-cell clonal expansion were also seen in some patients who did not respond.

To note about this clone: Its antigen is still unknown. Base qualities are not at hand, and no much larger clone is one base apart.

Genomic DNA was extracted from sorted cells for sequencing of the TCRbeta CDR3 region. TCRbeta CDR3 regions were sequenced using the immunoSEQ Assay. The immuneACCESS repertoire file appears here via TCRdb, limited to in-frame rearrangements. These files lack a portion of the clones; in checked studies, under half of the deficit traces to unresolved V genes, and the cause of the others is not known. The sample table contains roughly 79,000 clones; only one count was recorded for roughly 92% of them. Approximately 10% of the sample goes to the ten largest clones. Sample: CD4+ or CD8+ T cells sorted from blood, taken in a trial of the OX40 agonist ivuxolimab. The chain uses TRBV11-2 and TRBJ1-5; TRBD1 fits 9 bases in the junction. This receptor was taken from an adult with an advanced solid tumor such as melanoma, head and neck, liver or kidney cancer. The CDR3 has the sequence CASSAGTGIIQPQHF. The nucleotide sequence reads TGTGCCAGCAGCGCTGGGACAGGGATTATACAGCCCCAGCATTTT. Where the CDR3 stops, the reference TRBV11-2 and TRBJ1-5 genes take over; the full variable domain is EAGVAQSPRYKIIEKRQSVAFWCNPISGHATLYWYQQILGQGPKLLIQFQNNGVVDDSQLPKDRFSAERLKGVDSTLKIQPAKLEDSAVYLCASSAGTGIIQPQHFGDGTRLSIL.